This T cell receptor (beta chain) was sequenced during a study of shared clonotypes between healthy human individuals (dated by TCRdb to between 2020 and 2021). A note on the overall study: A couple of women and a few men aged 18 to 49 years were included in the cohort. For each donor, three plates each were used for CD4 naive and CD4 memory, two plates were used for CD8 naive, and one plate was used for CD8 memory. Blood TCR repertoires of several healthy adults were deeply sequenced to estimate repertoire size and the extent of clonotype sharing between individuals. To increase sequencing depth and limit assay-specific biases, TCR repertoire library preparation and sequencing were carried out by different laboratories using diverse techniques. Between about 0.85 and 9.5 billion PBMCs per donor were obtained by leukapheresis. Findings and caveats that apply to the study as a whole: Rarefaction of sorted-subset datasets indicated incomplete sequencing despite the large sequencing depth. Pairwise subsampling indicated that sequencing depth was expected to affect the degree of clonotype sharing among donors. Only blood was sampled, and tissue TCR repertoires likely differ from those in blood. When a few donors were compared, the shared fraction of clonotypes was about 5.4% for naive CD4, about 4% for naive CD8, 2% to 2.5% for memory CD4, and 0.3% to 0.5% for memory CD8. Estimated clonotype richness was generally larger for naive than for memory subsets. Clonotypes shared by all four sorted-subset donors showed higher generation probabilities than non-shared clonotypes. The genetic and exposure-history diversity represented was limited by the small number of donors.

CDR1 is given as SGDLS and CDR2 as YYNGEE, both from the germline V gene. The CDR3 numbers 13 residues from cysteine through phenylalanine. The sequence is cut down to CDR3 DNA, 39 bases in frame from base 1. The trim is 3 bases for V and 2 bases for J, with a gap of 9 bases between the germline ends. Using the deep immunoSEQ assay, TCR CDR3 regions were amplified from genomic DNA by multiplex PCR. Extracted genomic DNA from each cell subset was distributed evenly across all wells of several immunoSEQ 96-well plates, and each plate was treated as a replicate. Each replicate PCR for sorted subsets received around 200 ng genomic DNA, equal to about 30,000 T cell genomes. Purified libraries were quantified with a Qubit 3.0 fluorometer, sized on a Bioanalyzer 2100, and re-quantified with the KAPA Library Quantification kit. A separate single-read 150-cycle Illumina NextSeq 550 flow cell was used to sequence each immunoSEQ 96-well plate. In the original analysis: Because the immunoSEQ output included only junctional sequences and no quality scores, the filtering could not be the same as the filtering used for full-length reads. Sequences were annotated with PyIR, a Python wrapper for IgBLAST v1.9, using IMGT germline references to assign V/J genes and CDR3. Reads were filtered out if the reads had weak V/J assignments (E-value above 1e-6), no CDR3, stop codons, out-of-frame junctions, or ambiguous translated residues. V3J clonotypes were defined as sequences sharing the same inferred V gene, J gene, and CDR3 amino acid sequence. Percentage overlap between repertoires was calculated by dividing the number of shared unique clonotypes by the size of the smaller repertoire. RTK rarefaction, the Chao1 estimator, and Recon v2.1 estimates of unobserved clonotypes were used to assess repertoire richness. For all TCRbeta clonotypes obtained by the gDNA method from a few donors, generation probabilities were computed with OLGA. In its TCRdb copy, this immuneACCESS table keeps in-frame sequences only and misses some clones. Where compared with another copy, unresolved V genes explain less than half of these, and the others have no known cause. The V and J calls and clone size come from that table; D and trimming were worked out from the DNA. The sample data list some 2.4 million clones, and roughly 93% of these were observed just once. Of the sample, more than 0.35% falls within the top ten clones.

The donors were healthy, HIV-negative adults who had no recently reported acute infections or vaccinations. Every donor was a Caucasian adult residing in Nashville, Tennessee, USA. Magnetic negative selection was used to enrich CD4+ T cells, after which naive cells were positively selected on CD45RA and the negative fraction became the memory subset. Blood was collected by leukapheresis, and PBMCs were isolated by Ficoll-Histopaque density gradient centrifugation and then cryopreserved in liquid nitrogen vapor phase. Analytical flow cytometry was used to check the purity and quantity of every magnetically sorted T cell population. Genomic DNA was isolated from each sorted fraction and quantified by UV absorbance on a Nanodrop 2000c. For this clone: Its antigen is unknown. No base-level quality is on record; no much larger clone is a single base apart.

The receptor's source is a man younger than 35 in good health. Some clones in this sample may be carry-over from other donors' samples. The material sequenced was naive CD4+ T cells from PBMCs. The cell subset or site label corresponds to: CD45RA+ positively selected. The chain was built from TRBV9 and TRBJ2-7; too little of a D gene remains to name it. CDR3 sequence: CASSGTFPYEQYF. Read as DNA, the sequence is TGTGCCAGCAGCGGAACTTTTCCCTACGAGCAGTACTTC.